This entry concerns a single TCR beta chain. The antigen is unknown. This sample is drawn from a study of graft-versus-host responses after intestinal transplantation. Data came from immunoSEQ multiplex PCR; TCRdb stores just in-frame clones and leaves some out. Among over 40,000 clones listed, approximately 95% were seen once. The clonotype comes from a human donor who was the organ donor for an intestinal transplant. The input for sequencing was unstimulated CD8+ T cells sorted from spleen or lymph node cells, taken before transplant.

CDR3 sequence: CASSLALENTIYF. CDR3 in DNA: TGTGCCAGCAGCTTAGCTCTCGAAAACACCATATATTTT. The chain has TRBV7-9 and TRBJ1-3; no definite D call. The CDR3 length is 13 residues. The V end was cut by 0 bases, the J end by 6 bases, with 6 bases between. Germline-derived CDR1 and CDR2 are SEHNR and FQNEAQ (reference sequence).